These 31 T cell receptor beta chains share one sample of origin, sequenced in a study of T cell responses to AZD1222 COVID-19 vaccine. Profiled with immunoSEQ multiplex PCR; TCRdb holds only in-frame clones, not every one. The repertoire holds 150,000 to 250,000 clones, with 91% as singletons. The sample was peripheral blood, taken 28 days after the second AZD1222 dose. These receptors all stem from an adult who received the AZD1222 COVID-19 vaccine.

The chain links TRBV9 to TRBJ1-4; TRBD1 matches 10 bases. V was pared by 1 base and J by 0 bases, with 3 bases of the junction left unmatched. Germline CDR1 SGDLS, CDR2 YYNGEE. CDR3 length: 17 amino acids. DNA for the CDR3: TGTGCCAGCAGCGTATGGGACAGGGGTGCAACTAATGAAAAACTGTTTTTT. Translating it yields CASSVWDRGATNEKLFF.

The genes are TRBV6-2 or TRBV6-3 and TRBJ2-3; 7 bases are a match to TRBD2. V trimming: 2 bases; J trimming: 0 bases; junction bases outside the gene matches: 5. The germline V gene has CDR1 MNHEY and CDR2 SVGEGT. The CDR3 runs 16 residues. CDR3 bases: TGTGCCAGCAGTTACCCCCCACTAGCGAGCACAGATACGCAGTATTTT. Residues: CASSYPPLASTDTQYF.

J is TRBJ2-5 and V is TRBV5-1, with unresolved D. There are 13 residues in the CDR3. The germline V gene has CDR1 SGHRS and CDR2 YFSETQ. V was trimmed by 2 bases and J by 3 bases, leaving 8 bases between them. The DNA of the CDR3 is TGCGCCAGCAGCTTTCGGACGGAAGAGACCCAGTACTTC. Translated: CASSFRTEETQYF.

The V call is TRBV7-6, the J call TRBJ1-2; D is unresolved. The CDR3 has 19 residues. V gave up 5 bases and J gave up 0 bases, with 25 bases separating them. CDR1 and CDR2 from the germline V gene are SGHVS and FNYEAQ. The CDR3 protein is CASSPPPTILGLANYGYTF. The CDR3 DNA reads as TGTGCCAGCAGCCCTCCCCCAACTATACTGGGATTAGCTAACTATGGCTACACCTTC.

The rearrangement links TRBV28 to TRBJ1-4; unclear D gene. This CDR3 has 14 residues. V dropped 3 bases and J dropped 8 bases, with 13 bases sitting between them. Germline lookup yields CDR1 MDHEN and CDR2 SYDVKM. CDR3 amino acids: CASSFVEGTEKLFF. The CDR3 DNA reads TGTGCCAGCAGTTTTGTGGAGGGAACGGAAAAACTGTTTTTT.

The chain carries TRBV6-1 and TRBJ2-5, with 8 bases that match TRBD1. The V segment lost 2 bases and the J segment 8 bases; nucleotides outside the gene matches: 10. The CDR3 totals 15 residues. Per germline, CDR1 MNHNS and CDR2 SASEGT. CDR3 protein: CASSELGQGARTQYF. The CDR3 bases are TGTGCCAGCAGTGAATTAGGGCAGGGGGCGCGCACCCAGTACTTC.

The J gene is TRBJ2-2, the V gene TRBV2; possibly TRBD1 for D (6 bases). Germline CDR1 reads SNHLY; CDR2 reads FYNNEI. The CDR3 spans 14 residues. V lost 6 bases to trimming and J lost 6 bases, with 14 bases between them. The DNA of the CDR3 is TGTGCCAGCAGCTCCACAGGGAAGGCCGGGGAGCTGTTTTTT. This gives the protein CASSSTGKAGELFF.

The chain uses TRBV20-1 and TRBJ2-1; D is uncertain. With 3 bases removed from V and 5 bases from J, the gap between germline ends came to 5 bases. CDR3 size: 11 residues. The V gene's germline CDR1 is DFQATT and CDR2 SNEGSKA (reference sequence). CDR3: CSARGNNEQFF. The CDR3 DNA sequence: TGCAGTGCTAGGGGGAACAATGAGCAGTTCTTC.

The chain links TRBV6-5 to TRBJ2-7; perhaps TRBD1 as D (5 bases). The CDR3 length is 12 residues. V lost 5 bases to trimming and J lost 6 bases, with 11 bases between them. Looked up from germline, CDR1 is MNHEY and CDR2 is SVGAGI. DNA of the CDR3: TGTGCCAGCAGTCCTCACCAGGGCGAGCAGTACTTC. Translation: CASSPHQGEQYF.

This chain joins TRBV10-3 and TRBJ1-5, with 7 bases identical to TRBD1. With 4 bases clipped from V and 1 base from J, the junction kept 13 bases outside the gene matches. The CDR3 is 18 residues long. Germline assignment: CDR1 ENHRY and CDR2 SYGVKD. The CDR3 DNA is TGTGCCATCAGTGGACAGGGACAATCCCTGCCCAGCAATCAGCCCCAGCATTTT. This encodes CAISGQGQSLPSNQPQHF.

This chain joins TRBV5-6 and TRBJ1-1; D not resolved. CDR1 is SGHDT and CDR2 is YYEEEE in the germline V gene. The CDR3 is 13 residues long. Trimming removed 3 bases from V and 5 bases from J, with 11 bases in between. Here the CDR3 reads CASSSERGTEAFF. The DNA of the CDR3 is TGTGCCAGCAGCTCGGAAAGAGGGACTGAAGCTTTCTTT.

This chain links TRBV24-1 with TRBJ1-5; TRBD1 aligns across 7 bases. CDR3 size: 16 residues. Germline values: CDR1 KGHDR, CDR2 SFDVKD. After removal of 5 bases from V and 3 bases from J, the junction contained 9 bases not matched to a gene. The CDR3 loop is CATSAAAGGFNQPQHF. CDR3 sequence (DNA): TGTGCCACCAGTGCAGCGGCAGGGGGTTTCAATCAGCCCCAGCATTTT.

This chain connects TRBV30 to TRBJ2-7, with 10 bases that match TRBD2. Germline-derived CDR1 and CDR2 are GTSNPN and SVGIG (reference sequence). The ends lost 3 bases at V and 7 bases at J; junction bases unmatched: 18. The CDR3 loop spans 17 amino acids. DNA for the CDR3: TGTGCCTGGAGGTTGAGTCCCTCTCTAGCGGGAGTGCGAGAGCAGTACTTC. It encodes CAWRLSPSLAGVREQYF. The full variable domain, in which reference TRBV30 and TRBJ2-7 provide the parts outside the CDR3, is SQTIHQWPATLVQPVGSPLSLECTVEGTSNPNLYWYRQAAGRGLQLLFYSVGIGQISSEVPQNLSASRPQDRQFILSSKKLLLSDSGFYLCAWRLSPSLAGVREQYFGPGTRLTVT.

This sequence joins TRBV5-5 and TRBJ1-2, with D possibly being TRBD1 (6 bases). This CDR3 is 13 amino acids long. In germline, CDR1 is SGHKS, CDR2 YYEKEE (reference sequence). The V and J ends lost 3 bases and 4 bases respectively, with 10 bases between them. CDR3 residues: CASSYRGGYGYTF. DNA of the CDR3: TGTGCCAGCAGCTATAGAGGGGGCTATGGCTACACCTTC.

The CDR3 DNA follows: TGTGCCAGCAGCTTCGGACAGGGGGAGACCCAGTACTTC. Amino acid sequence: CASSFGQGETQYF. This rearrangement joins TRBV7-2 to TRBJ2-5; 9 bases fit TRBD1. The CDR3 totals 13 residues. Germline assignment: CDR1 SGHTA and CDR2 FQGNSA. The V and J ends lost 3 bases and 5 bases, in that order; junction bases with no gene match: 1.

The chain links TRBV15 to TRBJ1-4; 8 nucleotides align to TRBD1. In germline, CDR1 is LNHNV, CDR2 YYDKDF (reference sequence). The CDR3 contains 15 residues. Trimming at V came to 3 bases and at J to 5 bases, leaving 5 bases not matched to a gene. Here the CDR3 reads CATSRGQAENEKLFF. CDR3 in DNA: TGTGCCACCAGCAGGGGACAGGCTGAGAATGAAAAACTGTTTTTT.

This clone was detected once. This chain uses TRBV28 with TRBJ2-1; 8 nucleotides agree with TRBD1. Germline V gene sequence: CDR1 MDHEN, CDR2 SYDVKM. CDR3 length: 17 residues. With 5 bases clipped from V and 7 bases from J, the junction kept 16 bases outside the gene matches. CDR3 nucleotide sequence: TGTGCCAGCAGTCCCCGGCCGGGACAGGCAGTCTTAAATGAGCAGTTCTTC. Translating it yields CASSPRPGQAVLNEQFF.

The V call is TRBV25-1, the J call TRBJ2-7, with 9 bases aligning to TRBD2. The ends lost 4 bases at V and 4 bases at J; junction bases unmatched: 8. Germline assignment: CDR1 MGHDK and CDR2 SYGVNS. The CDR3 is 15 amino acids. CDR3 nucleotides: TGTGCCAGCAGTGGGCTAGCGGGACCCCTGTACGAGCAGTACTTC. It encodes CASSGLAGPLYEQYF.

V usage is TRBV7-8 and J usage is TRBJ2-7, with 8 bases aligning to TRBD1. The germline V gene has CDR1 SGHVS and CDR2 FQNEAQ. This CDR3 comprises 14 residues. Losses at the gene ends were 5 bases for V and 2 bases for J; bases not matched to a gene: 5. DNA of the CDR3: TGTGCCAGCAGCGCCTTACAGGGGGCCTACGAGCAGTACTTC. Translated, it gives CASSALQGAYEQYF.

This chain connects TRBV11-2 to TRBJ2-3; 7 bases are shared with TRBD2. V shed 8 bases, J shed 2 bases, and the junction held 13 bases outside the gene matches. CDR1 and CDR2 (germline): SGHAT, FQNNGV. The CDR3 consists of 16 residues. CDR3 DNA: TGTGCCAGCCATGCTCTCACGGGAGGATTCACAGATACGCAGTATTTT. This codes for CASHALTGGFTDTQYF.

For the CDR3, the DNA is TGTGCCAGCAGCCAGTCTACTAGCGGGAGTGGTGATACGCAGTATTTT. It codes for CASSQSTSGSGDTQYF. J is TRBJ2-3 and V is TRBV4-2; 11 bases are a match to TRBD2. This CDR3 spans 16 amino acids. With 3 bases clipped from V and 6 bases from J, the junction kept 8 bases outside the gene matches. Germline assignment: CDR1 LGHNA and CDR2 YNFKEQ.

This chain connects TRBV5-1 to TRBJ2-1, with TRBD2 identical over 8 bases. The CDR3 is made up of 16 amino acids. Germline CDR1 is SGHRS and CDR2 is YFSETQ. Trimming at V came to 1 base and at J to 2 bases, leaving 5 bases not matched to a gene. Here the CDR3 reads CASSLRLASTYNEQFF. As DNA, the CDR3 is TGCGCCAGCAGCTTGAGACTAGCGTCAACCTACAATGAGCAGTTCTTC.

The CDR3 sequence is CASSLSYNEQFF. CDR3 sequence (DNA): TGCGCCAGCAGCCTCTCCTACAATGAGCAGTTCTTC. The chain is built from TRBV5-1 and TRBJ2-1; the D is unclear. Trimming removed 4 bases from V and 0 bases from J, with 2 bases in between. Per germline, CDR1 SGHRS and CDR2 YFSETQ. This CDR3 has 12 amino acids.

This chain connects TRBV7-2 to TRBJ1-2; the match to TRBD1 covers 8 bases. Germline assignment: CDR1 SGHTA and CDR2 FQGNSA. This CDR3 is built from 14 residues. After removal of 5 bases from V and 3 bases from J, the junction contained 5 bases not matched to a gene. The CDR3 spells CASSTGQGHYGYTF. The CDR3 nucleotides are TGTGCCAGCAGCACTGGACAGGGCCACTATGGCTACACCTTC.

The chain joins TRBV5-6 to TRBJ1-2, with TRBD1 matching 10 bases. CDR1 and CDR2 (germline): SGHDT, YYEEEE. Germline trimming cut 1 base from V and 8 bases from J; bases unmatched to any gene: 5. The CDR3 covers 14 residues. CDR3 bases: TGTGCCAGCAGCTTGTGGGGACAGGGGAGCGGCTACACCTTC. This encodes CASSLWGQGSGYTF. Drawing the rest from reference TRBV5-6 and TRBJ1-2, the complete variable domain is DAGVTQSPTHLIKTRGQQVTLRCSPKSGHDTVSWYQQALGQGPQFIFQYYEEEERQRGNFPDRFSGHQFPNYSSELNVNALLLGDSALYLCASSLWGQGSGYTFGSGTRLTVV.

Only one count was recorded for this clone. This sequence joins TRBV12-3 or TRBV12-4 and TRBJ1-2; D not certain. This CDR3 is built from 13 residues. With 7 bases removed from V and 8 bases from J, the gap between germline ends came to 17 bases. The DNA for the CDR3 is TGTGCCAGCACCCCCAGCGGGGAGATCGGCTACACCTTC. Translating gives CASTPSGEIGYTF.

This chain uses TRBV11-1 with TRBJ2-7; 9 positions agree with TRBD2. V was pared by 5 bases and J by 0 bases, with 5 bases of the junction left unmatched. Germline CDR1 reads SGHAT; CDR2 reads FQDESV (reference sequence). This CDR3 is 15 amino acids long. CDR3: CASSLGLASSYEQYF. DNA of the CDR3: TGTGCCAGCAGCCTCGGACTAGCGAGCTCCTACGAGCAGTACTTC.

The CDR3 DNA reads as TGTGCCTGGAGTGTACGCGGGACAGTGAACACCGGGGAGCTGTTTTTT. This sequence encodes CAWSVRGTVNTGELFF. This rearrangement joins TRBV30 to TRBJ2-2; maybe TRBD1 (7 bases). This CDR3 has 16 amino acids. From germline, CDR1 is GTSNPN and CDR2 SVGIG (reference sequence). The germline V and J ends were trimmed by 0 bases and 1 base, with 12 bases remaining between them.

This clone was counted between two and nine times. The chain combines TRBV4-3 with TRBJ2-1; TRBD2 matches at 9 bases. J gave up 12 bases and V 0 bases, and 18 bases lay outside the gene matches. Germline lookup yields CDR1 LGHNA and CDR2 YSLEER. The CDR3 is 18 residues long. Here the CDR3 reads CASSQDSPASGAMGGQFF. The DNA for the CDR3 is TGCGCCAGCAGCCAAGATTCCCCCGCTAGCGGGGCCATGGGGGGGCAGTTCTTC.

This clone was seen just once. The chain has TRBV6-6 and TRBJ2-5; 10 positions agree with TRBD2. There are 16 residues in the CDR3. The V and J ends lost 7 bases and 6 bases, in that order; junction bases with no gene match: 14. Germline V lookup: CDR1 MNHNY, CDR2 SVGAGI (reference sequence). CDR3 residues: CASIWTSGLGEKTQYF. DNA of the CDR3: TGTGCCAGCATTTGGACTAGCGGTCTAGGGGAAAAGACCCAGTACTTC.

The J gene is TRBJ2-1, the V gene TRBV28, with 12 bases aligning to TRBD2. Germline assignment: CDR1 MDHEN and CDR2 SYDVKM. J lost 3 bases, V lost 6 bases, and 9 bases had no gene match. The CDR3 is 17 amino acids. The CDR3 DNA follows: TGTGCCAGCAGCGTCCGAGGACTAGCGGGAAGCTACAATGAGCAGTTCTTC. Its protein product is CASSVRGLAGSYNEQFF.